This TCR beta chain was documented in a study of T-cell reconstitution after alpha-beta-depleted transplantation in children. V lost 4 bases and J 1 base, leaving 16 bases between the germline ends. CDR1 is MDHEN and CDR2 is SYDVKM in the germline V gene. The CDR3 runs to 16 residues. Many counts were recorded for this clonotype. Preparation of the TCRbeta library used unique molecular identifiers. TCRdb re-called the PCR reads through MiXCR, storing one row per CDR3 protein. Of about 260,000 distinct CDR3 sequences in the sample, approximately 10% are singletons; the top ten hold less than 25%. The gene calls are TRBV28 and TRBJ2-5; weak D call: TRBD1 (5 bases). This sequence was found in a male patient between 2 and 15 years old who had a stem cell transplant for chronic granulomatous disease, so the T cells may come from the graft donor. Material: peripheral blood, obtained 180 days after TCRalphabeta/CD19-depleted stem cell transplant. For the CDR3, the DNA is TGTGCCAGCAGTTACTCAGGGCCCGTAGTCCAAGAGACCCAGTACTTC. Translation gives CASSYSGPVVQETQYF.